What follows are 5 T cell receptor beta chains derived from one specimen sequenced in a study of spatial heterogeneity in lung cancer. Time point denoted: sample taken at primary tumor resection. Each CDR3 protein gets one entry after TCRdb re-called the 5' RACE reads with MiXCR. The table lists 30,000 to 45,000 distinct CDR3 sequences, under 8.5% of them singletons. The sequences come from PBMCs, collected at surgery. The source is a female donor with early-stage non-small cell lung cancer.

J is TRBJ2-3 and V is TRBV2; D remains unclear. The CDR3 loop spans 13 amino acids. V was trimmed by 7 bases and J by 2 bases, leaving 10 bases between them. The germline CDR1 and CDR2 sequences are SNHLY and FYNNEI. In DNA form, the CDR3 reads TGTGCCAGCAAAGAAAGGGCCACAGATACGCAGTATTTT. It encodes CASKERATDTQYF.

This clonotype was seen repeatedly, ten times or more. This sequence joins TRBV29-1 and TRBJ2-7, with 11 bases matching TRBD1. The CDR3 has 14 residues. V was clipped by 4 bases and J by 2 bases; unmatched bases: 4. Germline V lookup: CDR1 SQVTM, CDR2 ANQGSEA. In nucleotides, the CDR3 is TGCAGCGTTGGTAAGGGACAGGGGGCCTACGAGCAGTACTTC. It codes for CSVGKGQGAYEQYF.

This clonotype was recorded many times. The chain employs TRBV30 and TRBJ1-1; TRBD1 is a possible D gene (5 bases). The V end was cut by 5 bases, the J end by 11 bases, with 15 bases between. This CDR3 spans 11 amino acids. Germline lookup yields CDR1 GTSNPN and CDR2 SVGIG (reference sequence). CDR3 coding DNA: TGTGCCTGGTCCAGGGAAGGATCCGCTTTCTTT. Its protein product is CAWSREGSAFF.

This clonotype was recorded many times. The genes are TRBV12-3 or TRBV12-4 and TRBJ2-2, with D possibly being TRBD1 (6 bases). V shed 6 bases and J shed 4 bases, with 15 bases lying between them. This CDR3 region has 15 residues. The CDR3 nucleotides are TGTGCCAGCAGAGACAGGCCACGAGGCACCGGGGAGCTGTTTTTT. Translation gives CASRDRPRGTGELFF.

This clonotype was seen repeatedly, ten times or more. The chain links TRBV19 to TRBJ2-3; 9 bases align to TRBD2. After removal of 2 bases from V and 3 bases from J, the junction contained 6 bases not matched to a gene. Germline CDR1 is LNHDA and CDR2 is SQIVND (reference sequence). The CDR3 totals 16 residues. Here the CDR3 DNA reads TGTGCCAGTAGTATATTAGCGGGAGATAATACAGATACGCAGTATTTT. This gives the protein CASSILAGDNTDTQYF.